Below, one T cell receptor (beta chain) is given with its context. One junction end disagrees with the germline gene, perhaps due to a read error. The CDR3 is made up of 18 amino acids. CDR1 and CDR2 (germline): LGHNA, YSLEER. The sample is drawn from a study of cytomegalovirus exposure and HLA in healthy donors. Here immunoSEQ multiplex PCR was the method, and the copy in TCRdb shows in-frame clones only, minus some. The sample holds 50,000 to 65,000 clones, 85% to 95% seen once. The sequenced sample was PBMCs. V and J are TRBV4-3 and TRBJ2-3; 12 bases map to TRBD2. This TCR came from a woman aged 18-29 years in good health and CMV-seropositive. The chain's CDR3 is CTSSQGTSGPGGTDTQYF. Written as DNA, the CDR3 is TGCACCAGCAGCCAAGGGACTAGCGGGCCGGGTGGAACAGATACGCAGTATTTT.